What follows are 17 T cell receptor beta chains derived from one specimen sequenced in a study of tissue T cells after allogeneic stem cell transplantation. Sequenced by immunoSEQ multiplex PCR; TCRdb stores in-frame clones only, minus some. The sample has around 24,000 clones; less than 95% are singletons. The sequencing here drew on blood, taken before transplantation. The source of these receptors is an older male donor who later had graft-versus-host disease after an allogeneic stem cell transplant.

The chain is built from TRBV4-1 and TRBJ1-6; 9 nucleotides agree with TRBD1. CDR1 MGHRA and CDR2 YSYEKL come from the germline V gene. The CDR3 has 16 amino acids. V was clipped by 5 bases and J by 9 bases; unmatched bases: 11. CDR3 bases: TGCGCCAGCAGCAACCGGGACAGGGATATCAGTTCACCCCTCCACTTT. Translation: CASSNRDRDISSPLHF.

This chain links TRBV30 with TRBJ1-5, with D perhaps matching TRBD1 (6 bases). Per germline, CDR1 GTSNPN and CDR2 SVGIG (reference sequence). This CDR3 has 17 residues. The ends were cut back, 2 bases at V and 0 bases at J, with 17 bases in the middle. CDR3 loop: CAWSYRVSGYSNQPQHF. The CDR3, as DNA: TGTGCCTGGAGTTACAGGGTTTCGGGGTATAGCAATCAGCCCCAGCATTTT.

This sequence joins TRBV24-1 and TRBJ2-1, with 13 nucleotides matching TRBD2. V trimming: 1 base; J trimming: 5 bases; junction bases outside the gene matches: 7. Looked up from germline, CDR1 is KGHDR and CDR2 is SFDVKD. This CDR3 is 18 amino acids long. In DNA form, the CDR3 reads TGTGCCACCAGTGATTTTCGGGGACTAGCGGGAACCCACAATGAGCAGTTCTTC. As protein: CATSDFRGLAGTHNEQFF.

V gene TRBV7-9 combines with J gene TRBJ2-7; D not resolved. CDR1 is SEHNR and CDR2 is FQNEAQ in the germline V gene (reference sequence). V was cut by 1 base and J by 8 bases, with 12 bases left in between. There are 13 residues in the CDR3. The CDR3 bases are TGTGCCAGCAGCTTAGATGGAAATAGCCAGCAGTACTTC. This encodes CASSLDGNSQQYF.

The chain couples TRBV28 to TRBJ2-7, with D possibly matching TRBD2 (5 bases). This CDR3 region has 14 residues. V lost 3 bases, J lost 4 bases, and 13 bases lay in between. CDR1 is MDHEN and CDR2 is SYDVKM in the germline V gene. CDR3 region: CASSFGKLGYEQYF. The CDR3 bases are TGTGCCAGCAGTTTCGGGAAACTAGGGTACGAGCAGTACTTC. Full variable domain (missing parts from reference TRBV28 and TRBJ2-7): DVKVTQSSRYLVKRTGEKVFLECVQDMDHENMFWYRQDPGLGLRLIYFSYDVKMKEKGDIPEGYSVSREKKERFSLILESASTNQTSMYLCASSFGKLGYEQYFGPGTRLTVT.

The chain links TRBV6-2 or TRBV6-3 to TRBJ2-7, with TRBD2 as a possible D gene (5 bases). This CDR3 region has 13 residues. Trimming left V 5 bases short and J 3 bases short, with 11 bases between. CDR1 is MNHEY, CDR2 SVGEGT, per germline. Here the CDR3 DNA reads TGTGCCAGCAGTAAGCCCGGGAACTACGAGCAGTACTTC. This codes for CASSKPGNYEQYF.

This chain connects TRBV7-8 to TRBJ2-3, with unresolved D. CDR3 size: 12 residues. The germline V gene encodes CDR1 SGHVS and CDR2 FQNEAQ. V was cut by 1 base and J by 5 bases, with 4 bases left in between. The CDR3, as DNA: TGTGCCAGCAGCTTAGACAGAGATACGCAGTATTTT. Translating gives CASSLDRDTQYF.

This rearrangement joins TRBV18 to TRBJ1-2; TRBD1 aligns across 7 bases. The CDR3 length is 16 residues. In germline, CDR1 is KGHSH, CDR2 LQKENI. J gave up 0 bases and V 3 bases, and 7 bases lay outside the gene matches. CDR3 bases: TGTGCCAGCTCACCGGGACAGCCCTCCGCTAACTATGGCTACACCTTC. Translation gives CASSPGQPSANYGYTF.

This rearrangement joins TRBV6-5 to TRBJ2-5; D is possibly TRBD2 (6 bases). Germline lookup yields CDR1 MNHEY and CDR2 SVGAGI. The CDR3 length is 13 residues. V shed 10 bases and J shed 5 bases, with 17 bases lying between them. The CDR3 loop is CAIGGSGRETQYF. In DNA form, the CDR3 reads TGTGCCATCGGAGGCTCAGGGAGGGAGACCCAGTACTTC.

The rearrangement joins TRBV7-8 to TRBJ2-1; 7 nucleotides agree with TRBD1. The CDR3 is 14 residues long. CDR1 and CDR2 (germline): SGHVS, FQNEAQ. Trimming cost V 6 bases and J 2 bases; bases outside gene matches: 4. CDR3 protein: CASRFRGTYNEQFF. In nucleotides, the CDR3 is TGTGCCAGCAGGTTCAGGGGGACCTACAATGAGCAGTTCTTC.

J is TRBJ2-1 and V is TRBV5-1; 12 nucleotides agree with TRBD2. CDR1 is SGHRS, CDR2 YFSETQ, per germline. With V trimmed by 3 bases and J by 9 bases, 10 bases remained unmatched. The CDR3 loop spans 16 amino acids. The CDR3 nucleotides are TGCGCCAGCAGCTGGAGGACTAGCGGGACCCTGGGTGAGCAGTTCTTC. Translation: CASSWRTSGTLGEQFF.

Only one count was recorded for this clone. The V gene is TRBV9, the J gene TRBJ2-5; D not certain. Trimming stripped 0 bases from V and 5 bases from J, with 5 bases between. Germline values: CDR1 SGDLS, CDR2 YYNGEE. The CDR3 runs 12 residues. The CDR3 region has the DNA TGTGCCAGCAGCGTAGGCTCCGAGACCCAGTACTTC. The encoded protein is CASSVGSETQYF. Drawing the rest from reference TRBV9 and TRBJ2-5, the complete variable domain is DSGVTQTPKHLITATGQRVTLRCSPRSGDLSVYWYQQSLDQGLQFLIQYYNGEERAKGNILERFSAQQFPDLHSELNLSSLELGDSALYFCASSVGSETQYFGPGTRLLVL.

This chain joins TRBV5-1 and TRBJ2-3; D unclear. This CDR3 comprises 13 residues. V lost 1 base and J lost 6, with 9 bases in between. Per the germline V gene, CDR1 is SGHRS and CDR2 is YFSETQ. The chain's CDR3 is CASSLQKGDTQYF. DNA for the CDR3: TGCGCCAGCAGCTTGCAGAAGGGCGATACGCAGTATTTT.

The genes are TRBV18 and TRBJ2-2; the D is unclear. The V gene lost 6 bases and the J gene lost 1 base, with 12 bases spanning the gap. The germline CDR1 and CDR2 sequences are KGHSH and LQKENI. CDR3 length: 15 amino acids. The CDR3 protein is CASSEWVQNTGELFF. CDR3 sequence (DNA): TGTGCCAGCTCCGAGTGGGTACAGAACACCGGGGAGCTGTTTTTT. Full variable domain (missing parts from reference TRBV18 and TRBJ2-2): NAGVMQNPRHLVRRRGQEARLRCSPMKGHSHVYWYRQLPEEGLKFMVYLQKENIIDESGMPKERFSAEFPKEGPSILRIQQVVRGDSAAYFCASSEWVQNTGELFFGEGSRLTVL.

The chain combines TRBV19 with TRBJ1-1; TRBD1 agrees at 8 bases. CDR1 and CDR2 (germline): LNHDA, SQIVND (reference sequence). After removal of 7 bases from V and 1 base from J, the junction contained 11 bases not matched to a gene. This CDR3 is built from 16 residues. The CDR3 coding sequence is TGTGCCAGTAACCAGGGGATTGGGACAGGGAACACTGAAGCTTTCTTT. Its translation: CASNQGIGTGNTEAFF.

This clone was detected a few times. V is TRBV27 and J is TRBJ1-3; D is undetermined. This CDR3 contains 15 residues. V lost 3 bases and J 4 bases, leaving 13 bases between the germline ends. Germline values: CDR1 MNHEY, CDR2 SMNVEV (reference sequence). CDR3 sequence (DNA): TGTGCCAGCAGTTTCCTCCCGGCTGAGGGAAACACCATATATTTT. Protein sequence: CASSFLPAEGNTIYF.

The chain couples TRBV7-9 to TRBJ1-6; D uncertain. The length of the CDR3 is 15 residues. Per the germline V gene, CDR1 is SEHNR and CDR2 is FQNEAQ (reference sequence). With 3 bases removed from V and 1 base from J, the gap between germline ends came to 7 bases. Here the CDR3 reads CASSLRESYNSPLHF. CDR3 nucleotides: TGTGCCAGCAGCTTGAGAGAATCCTATAATTCACCCCTCCACTTT.